The rows below give T cell receptor beta chains drawn from one sample of a study of T cell responses to AZD1222 COVID-19 vaccine. Using immunoSEQ multiplex PCR, the repertoire was profiled, and TCRdb retains in-frame clones only, with some absent. This sample has fewer than 100,000 clones; roughly 90% occur once, and the top ten carry over 7.5%. The starting material was peripheral blood, obtained on day 0 of AZD1222 vaccination. The receptors were gathered from an adult in good health. Each CDR3 is given with its conserved first and last residue. A D gene is named only where the DNA matches it firmly. The size entry is marked missing in some rows and otherwise reads once, few, many or a size class.

J,D,size,V,CDR3,DNA
TRBJ2-7,NA,NA,TRBV12-3/TRBV12-4,CASSLYPRDKEF,TGTGCCAGCAGTTTGTACCCCCGGGACAAAGAGTTC
TRBJ1-1,NA,NA,TRBV11-1,CASSNGETEAFF,TGTGCCAGCAGCAACGGGGAGACTGAAGCTTTCTTT
TRBJ2-1,TRBD1,NA,TRBV27,CASTSPGTGGVSNEQFF,TGTGCCAGCACCTCCCCCGGGACAGGGGGCGTCAGCAATGAGCAGTTCTTC
TRBJ1-1,TRBD1,NA,TRBV27,CASSLWGQGDANTEAFF,TGTGCCAGCAGTTTATGGGGACAGGGTGATGCGAACACTGAAGCTTTCTTT
TRBJ1-2,NA,NA,TRBV30,CAWRVSGDYGYTF,TGTGCCTGGAGGGTCTCAGGGGACTATGGCTACACCTTC
TRBJ2-7,NA,NA,TRBV28,CASNPGVASYEQYF,TGTGCCAGCAACCCAGGGGTGGCGTCCTACGAGCAGTACTTC
TRBJ2-5,TRBD1,NA,TRBV10-3,CAIKGQGAETQYF,TGTGCCATCAAGGGACAGGGGGCTGAGACCCAGTACTTC
TRBJ2-1,TRBD1,NA,TRBV6-5,CASSYDRVQFF,TGTGCCAGCAGTTATGACAGGGTGCAGTTCTTC
TRBJ1-6,NA,once,TRBV21-1,CASSKGWVVGYYNSPLHF,TGTGCCAGCAGCAAAGGCTGGGTAGTTGGTTATTATAATTCACCCCTCCACTTT
TRBJ2-3,NA,NA,TRBV20-1,CSASSVGGGIGYTDTQYF,TGCAGTGCTAGTAGCGTGGGTGGGGGAATTGGTTACACAGATACGCAGTATTTT
TRBJ1-5,NA,NA,TRBV3-1/TRBV3-2,CASSHQGPQPQHF,TGTGCCAGCAGCCACCAGGGTCCTCAGCCCCAGCATTTT
TRBJ1-3,NA,NA,TRBV28,CASSPGLRSGNTIYF,TGTGCCAGCAGCCCGGGACTCCGCTCTGGAAACACCATATATTTT
TRBJ2-2,TRBD1,once,TRBV6-5,CASSFLQGAGELFF,TGTGCCAGCAGTTTCTTGCAGGGGGCCGGGGAGCTGTTTTTT
TRBJ1-6,NA,NA,TRBV7-9,CASSLETGRSPLHF,TGTGCCAGCAGCTTAGAGACAGGAAGATCACCCCTCCACTTT
TRBJ1-5,NA,NA,TRBV30,CAWRSAGINSNQPQHF,TGTGCCTGGAGATCGGCAGGGATTAATAGCAATCAGCCCCAGCATTTT
TRBJ2-7,TRBD1,NA,TRBV7-2,CASSKGQGRSEQYF,TGTGCCAGCAGCAAGGGACAGGGGAGGTCCGAGCAGTACTTC
TRBJ1-4,TRBD1,NA,TRBV6-5,CASSTGTAVEKLFF,TGTGCCAGCAGTACCGGGACAGCGGTTGAAAAACTGTTTTTT
TRBJ2-7,TRBD1,NA,TRBV4-3,CASSQAGGVTGGYEQYF,TGCGCCAGCAGCCAAGCTGGGGGGGTGACAGGGGGATACGAGCAGTACTTC
TRBJ1-6,NA,once,TRBV7-6,CASSLVVEGSTSPLHF,TGTGCCAGCAGCTTAGTCGTGGAGGGGTCGACTTCACCCCTCCACTTT
TRBJ1-4,NA,NA,TRBV6-5,CASSYEGDNEKLFF,TGTGCCAGCAGTTACGAAGGGGATAATGAAAAACTGTTTTTT
TRBJ2-1,TRBD1,many,TRBV3-1/TRBV3-2,CASSPGMGQGNEQFF,TGTGCCAGCAGCCCAGGGATGGGACAGGGGAATGAGCAGTTCTTC
TRBJ2-3,NA,NA,TRBV19,CATNQGLNTDTQYF,TGTGCCACCAACCAGGGCCTTAACACAGATACGCAGTATTTT
TRBJ2-2,NA,NA,TRBV27,CASSSEGPGTGELFF,TGTGCCAGCAGTAGTGAGGGGCCGGGGACCGGGGAGCTGTTTTTT